A selection of T cell receptor beta chains follows, all from one sample in a study of cytomegalovirus exposure and HLA in healthy donors. Produced via immunoSEQ multiplex PCR; TCRdb's table is partial and in-frame only. Of more than 95,000 clones listed, around two thirds were seen once; the top ten hold more than 4.5%. The sample comprised PBMCs. The source is a man aged 60-69 years in good health and CMV-seropositive. Each CDR3 is given with its conserved first and last residue. D genes are given only for firm matches. Size values are once, few and many counts, or a class for expanded clones, and some rows have none.

TRBJ2-5 TRBD2 NA TRBV29-1 TGCAGCGTGGGACTAGCTGGGGCGGTGAAGTACTTC CSVGLAGAVKYF
TRBJ2-2 NA NA TRBV19 TGTGCCAGTAGGTCGGGGACGAACACCGGGGAGCTGTTTTTT CASRSGTNTGELFF
TRBJ2-7 TRBD2 NA TRBV5-1 TGCGCCAGCAGCTTAGTTCCCGGGGGGGCCTACGAGCAGTACTTC CASSLVPGGAYEQYF
TRBJ2-1 TRBD2 once TRBV28 TGTGCCAGCAGTTCGGGAGAACCGGGACTAGTCGCGCAGTTCTTC CASSSGEPGLVAQFF
TRBJ2-5 NA NA TRBV23-1 TGCGCCAGCAGTCCCCTGGGACAGGGCAAGGCGGGGGGTTTCGGACAAGAGACCCAGTACTTC CASSPLGQGKAGGFGQETQYF
TRBJ2-1 TRBD1 NA TRBV9 TGTGCCAGCAGCCCATACAGGGGAAACAATGAGCAGTTCTTC CASSPYRGNNEQFF
TRBJ2-3 TRBD2 NA TRBV5-4 TGTGCCAGCAGCTTGCAGCGGGGAAGCACAGATACGCAGTATTTT CASSLQRGSTDTQYF
TRBJ1-2 NA NA TRBV6-5 TGTGCCAGCAGTTACTCTGGGCAGGGAGGGTATGGCTACACCTTC CASSYSGQGGYGYTF
TRBJ2-5 NA few TRBV5-1 TGCGCCAGCGGGCCCACGGCAGGACAAGAGACCCAGTACTTC CASGPTAGQETQYF
TRBJ2-7 NA NA TRBV18 TGTGCCAGCTCACCTGCGCCTGGTTACGAGCAGTACTTC CASSPAPGYEQYF
TRBJ1-1 NA NA TRBV6-1 TGTGCCAGCAGTAACTCAGGGAGGACTGAAGCTTTCTTT CASSNSGRTEAFF
TRBJ1-2 NA NA TRBV6-5 TGTGCCAGCAGGCTAGCTGGGCGTAACTATGGCTACACCTTC CASRLAGRNYGYTF
TRBJ1-6 TRBD1 NA TRBV9 TGTGCCAGCAGCCCCAGCGGGACAGGGGATTCACCCCTCCACTTT CASSPSGTGDSPLHF
TRBJ2-3 NA NA TRBV6-1 TGTGCCAGCAGTGAATTCAGGGTGAGAAGTTCAGATACGCAGTATTTT CASSEFRVRSSDTQYF
TRBJ2-7 NA NA TRBV2 TGTGCCAGCACTAGGGGGGGTGGGCAATACGAGCAGTACTTC CASTRGGGQYEQYF
TRBJ2-5 NA NA TRBV6-5 TGTGCCAGCAGTTACGGCGGTTTCTACCAAGAGACCCAGTACTTC CASSYGGFYQETQYF
TRBJ2-1 TRBD1 once TRBV2 TGTGCCAGCAGTGGCGACAGGGCCACAGGTCCCAATGAGCAGTTCTTC CASSGDRATGPNEQFF
TRBJ1-1 NA NA TRBV6-1 TGTGCCAGCAGTGAAGCGTTTTACAGTTTGAACACTGAAGCTTTCTTT CASSEAFYSLNTEAFF
TRBJ1-5 NA NA TRBV2 TGTGCCAGCAGGGGGCAAAGCAATCAGCCCCAGCATTTT CASRGQSNQPQHF
TRBJ2-7 TRBD2 NA TRBV29-1 TGCAGCGTTGTAGGCGGGAGCTCCTACGAGCAGTACTTC CSVVGGSSYEQYF
TRBJ2-3 NA NA TRBV18 TGTGCCAGCTCACTACCAGTCGCGCCAGATACGCAGTATTTT CASSLPVAPDTQYF
TRBJ1-4 NA few TRBV5-8 TGTGCCAGCAGCAAACGGGGGAGGGCTAATGAAAAACTGTTTTTT CASSKRGRANEKLFF
TRBJ1-5 NA NA TRBV25-1 TGTGCCAGCCGGCGAATGAGAGGTCCACATCAGCCCCAGCATTTT CASRRMRGPHQPQHF
TRBJ2-7 TRBD1 NA TRBV6-4 TGTGCCAGCAGTAATGGACAGGGGTCCTCCTACGAGCAGTACTTC CASSNGQGSSYEQYF
TRBJ2-3 TRBD2 NA TRBV5-1 TGCGCCAGCAGCTCATCTAGCGGGAGCACAGATACGCAGTATTTT CASSSSSGSTDTQYF
TRBJ2-7 NA NA TRBV5-4 TGTGCCAGCAGCGAGGGACCGGGGGAGATCTACGAGCAGTACTTC CASSEGPGEIYEQYF
TRBJ2-5 NA few TRBV29-1 TGCAGCGTTGAAGTGGTTGGCAGGGGCGGGCAAGAGACCCAGTACTTC CSVEVVGRGGQETQYF
TRBJ1-2 TRBD1 NA TRBV7-9 TGTGCCAGCAGTCACGGGACAGGAGGCTACACCTTC CASSHGTGGYTF
TRBJ2-5 NA NA TRBV5-1 TGCGCCAGCAGCTTGGACATCGTGGAGACCCAGTACTTC CASSLDIVETQYF
TRBJ1-3 NA few TRBV7-7 TGTGCTAGCAGTTATACCCAGTCCTCTGGAAACACCATATATTTT CASSYTQSSGNTIYF
TRBJ2-1 TRBD2 NA TRBV5-1 TGCGCCAGCAGCTTGGTGGGCCTAGCGGGGAATGAGCAGTTCTTC CASSLVGLAGNEQFF
TRBJ2-7 NA medium-sized TRBV5-6 TGTGCCAGCAGCTTCGCGACAGTCGAGCAGTACTTC CASSFATVEQYF
TRBJ1-5 NA NA TRBV6-1 TGTGCCAGTACTGTCGGGTATAGCAATCAGCCCCAGCATTTT CASTVGYSNQPQHF
TRBJ2-1 NA NA TRBV6-5 TGTGCCAGCAGTTGGTGGGGGGAGAGGAACAATGAGCAGTTCTTC CASSWWGERNNEQFF
TRBJ1-5 NA NA TRBV19 TGTGCCAGTAGTATACGGGAGGGGCCCCAGCATTTT CASSIREGPQHF
TRBJ2-5 NA NA TRBV5-1 TGCGCCAGCAGCTTCTTCTCGCAAGAGACCCAGTACTTC CASSFFSQETQYF
TRBJ2-1 NA NA TRBV6-5 TGTGCCAGCAGTTCCAGCTCCTACAATGAGCAGTTCTTC CASSSSSYNEQFF